Included here is one TCR beta chain sequence, with context. This CDR3 comprises 13 residues. V lost 4 bases to trimming and J lost 5 bases; unmatched junction nucleotides: 1. The germline V gene has CDR1 SGHDN and CDR2 FVKESK. TCRdb keeps only in-frame clones here, not all; method: immunoSEQ multiplex PCR. The profile shows some 140,000 clones, approximately 85% of them singletons. This record comes from a study of blood T cell repertoires in COVID-19. J is TRBJ2-5 and V is TRBV14; 10 bases map to TRBD2. The origin of this receptor is a man in his fifties or sixties with COVID-19, enrolled during active disease. The sample consisted of peripheral blood. The CDR3 here is CASSPGLAETQYF. CDR3 nucleotides: TGTGCCAGCAGCCCGGGACTAGCGGAGACCCAGTACTTC.